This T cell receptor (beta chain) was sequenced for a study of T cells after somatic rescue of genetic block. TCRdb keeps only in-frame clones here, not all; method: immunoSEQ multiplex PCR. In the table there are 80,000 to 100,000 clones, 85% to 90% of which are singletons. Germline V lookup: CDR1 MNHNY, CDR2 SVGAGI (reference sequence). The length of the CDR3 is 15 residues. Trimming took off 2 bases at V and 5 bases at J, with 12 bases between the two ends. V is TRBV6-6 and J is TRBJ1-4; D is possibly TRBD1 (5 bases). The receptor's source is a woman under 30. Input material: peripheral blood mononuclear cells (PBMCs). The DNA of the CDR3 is TGTGCCAGCAGTTACCCCCGGGGCCGGAATGAAAAACTGTTTTTT. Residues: CASSYPRGRNEKLFF.